Listed below are T cell receptor beta chains from one sample, sequenced in a study of blood T cell repertoires in COVID-19. Sequencing used immunoSEQ multiplex PCR; TCRdb keeps in-frame clones, though not all of them. The table includes 150,000 or so clones, almost 85% detected once. The sequenced sample was peripheral blood. These receptors all come from a human donor with acute or convalescent COVID-19. The donor label of this sample is uncertain. Both conserved end residues are part of each CDR3.

v_call: TRBV5-4
j_call: TRBJ2-1
cdr3_aa: CASSTQSTGLNEQFF

v_call: TRBV19
j_call: TRBJ1-4
cdr3_aa: CASTLDSGPRGEKLFF

v_call: TRBV18
j_call: TRBJ1-2
cdr3_aa: CASSPKTAPYGYTF

v_call: TRBV11-2
j_call: TRBJ1-1
cdr3_aa: CASSSLQGKSGTEAFF

v_call: TRBV5-1
j_call: TRBJ1-6
cdr3_aa: CASSLGTGYGSPLHF

v_call: TRBV5-4
j_call: TRBJ2-6
cdr3_aa: CASSLSRGISGANVLTF

v_call: TRBV5-4
j_call: TRBJ2-5
cdr3_aa: CASSPTSGGETQYF

v_call: TRBV6-1
j_call: TRBJ1-4
cdr3_aa: CASSEAGRRNEKLFF

v_call: TRBV6-6
j_call: TRBJ2-2
cdr3_aa: CASSYSIGRGAGELFF

v_call: TRBV28
j_call: TRBJ1-2
cdr3_aa: CASSFTGYGYTF

v_call: TRBV6-4
j_call: TRBJ2-3
cdr3_aa: CASSALAGGPPVPTDTQYF

v_call: TRBV6-2/TRBV6-3
j_call: TRBJ1-2
cdr3_aa: CASSSTGYYGYTF

v_call: TRBV18
j_call: TRBJ1-3
cdr3_aa: CASSPLPGQTSGNTIYF

v_call: TRBV7-2
j_call: TRBJ1-1
cdr3_aa: CASTFGRMNTEAFF

v_call: TRBV11-3
j_call: TRBJ1-1
cdr3_aa: CASSLGVRDTEAFF

v_call: TRBV6-5
j_call: TRBJ1-1
cdr3_aa: CAAYHRGQAFF

v_call: TRBV15
j_call: TRBJ1-2
cdr3_aa: CATSRGGSSTF

v_call: TRBV5-5
j_call: TRBJ1-2
cdr3_aa: CASSYRQGRDSNYGYTF

v_call: TRBV7-2
j_call: TRBJ1-4
cdr3_aa: CASSLERYEKLFF

v_call: TRBV12-5
j_call: TRBJ1-1
cdr3_aa: CASGTSSGQGSEAFF

v_call: TRBV28
j_call: TRBJ2-3
cdr3_aa: CASSLIWSGGAGDTQYF

v_call: TRBV4-1
j_call: TRBJ1-2
cdr3_aa: CASSQVVRTRDSYGYTF

v_call: TRBV2
j_call: TRBJ2-1
cdr3_aa: CASTKYNEQFF

v_call: TRBV4-3
j_call: TRBJ2-7
cdr3_aa: CASSRGTTGGYEQYF

v_call: TRBV30
j_call: TRBJ1-5
cdr3_aa: CAWSATGASNQPQHF

v_call: TRBV15
j_call: TRBJ1-2
cdr3_aa: CATSPRRSRGNYGYTF

v_call: TRBV4-2
j_call: TRBJ1-2
cdr3_aa: CASRPTGPGSYGYTF

v_call: TRBV19
j_call: TRBJ1-1
cdr3_aa: CASSIDRGSTEAFF

v_call: TRBV19
j_call: TRBJ1-3
cdr3_aa: CASSGGYSGNTIYF

v_call: TRBV19
j_call: TRBJ2-3
cdr3_aa: CASSPGEWLSTDTQYF

v_call: TRBV25-1
j_call: TRBJ1-1
cdr3_aa: CASSEIGGGNTEAFF

v_call: TRBV4-1
j_call: TRBJ1-2
cdr3_aa: CASSQVAGNYGYTF